This TCR beta chain was captured in a study of blood T cell repertoires in COVID-19. Study overall: Italy, Spain and the United States were the sources of the convalescent and acute COVID-19 samples. Sample material is recorded as cDNA or gDNA derived from T cells, B-cell-depleted T cells, or PBMCs.

Original processing notes: Reference gene primer amplification gave estimated nucleated cell counts. Data came from immunoSEQ multiplex PCR; TCRdb stores just in-frame clones and leaves some out. The V and J calls and clone size come from that table; D and trimming were worked out from the DNA. Among some 180,000 clones listed, roughly 84% were seen once. This clone appeared a single time. There are 17 residues in the CDR3. Germline CDR1 and CDR2: SGHRS and YFSETQ. Trimming left V 0 bases short and J 2 bases short, with 14 bases between. The receptor's source is a man aged 65-85 years with active or convalescent COVID-19. Sequencing used peripheral blood. This chain links TRBV5-1 with TRBJ2-2; D is perhaps TRBD2 (6 bases). CDR3 sequence: CASSLGGSGANTGELFF. CDR3 nucleotides: TGCGCCAGCAGCTTGGGGGGCTCGGGAGCTAACACCGGGGAGCTGTTTTTT.